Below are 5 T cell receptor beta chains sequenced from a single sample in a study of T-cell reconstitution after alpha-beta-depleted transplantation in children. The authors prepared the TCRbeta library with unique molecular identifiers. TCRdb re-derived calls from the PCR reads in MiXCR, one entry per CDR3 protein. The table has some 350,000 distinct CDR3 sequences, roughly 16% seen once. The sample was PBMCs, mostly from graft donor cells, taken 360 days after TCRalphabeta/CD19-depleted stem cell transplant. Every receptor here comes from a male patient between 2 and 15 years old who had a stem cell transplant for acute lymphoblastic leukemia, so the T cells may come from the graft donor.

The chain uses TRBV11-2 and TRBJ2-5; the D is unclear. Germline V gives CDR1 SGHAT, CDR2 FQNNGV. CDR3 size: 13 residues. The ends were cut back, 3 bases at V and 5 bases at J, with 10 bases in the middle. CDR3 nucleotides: TGTGCCAGCAGCTTCCAGGAAGAGGAGACCCAGTACTTC. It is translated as CASSFQEEETQYF.

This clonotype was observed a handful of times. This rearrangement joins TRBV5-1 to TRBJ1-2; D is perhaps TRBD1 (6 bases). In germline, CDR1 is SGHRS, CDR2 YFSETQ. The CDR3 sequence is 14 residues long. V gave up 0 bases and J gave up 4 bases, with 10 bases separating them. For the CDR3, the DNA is TGCGCCAGCAGCTTGGAGGGACAACTCTATGGCTACACCTTC. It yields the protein CASSLEGQLYGYTF.

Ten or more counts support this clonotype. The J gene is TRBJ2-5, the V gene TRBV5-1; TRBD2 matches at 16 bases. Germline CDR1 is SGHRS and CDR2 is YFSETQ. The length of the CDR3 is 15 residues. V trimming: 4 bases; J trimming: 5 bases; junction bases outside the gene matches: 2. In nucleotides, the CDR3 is TGCGCCAGCAGCCCGGGACTAGCGGGAGGGGAGACCCAGTACTTC. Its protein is CASSPGLAGGETQYF. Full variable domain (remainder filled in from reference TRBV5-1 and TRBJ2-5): KAGVTQTPRYLIKTRGQQVTLSCSPISGHRSVSWYQQTPGQGLQFLFEYFSETQRNKGNFPGRFSGRQFSNSRSEMNVSTLELGDSALYLCASSPGLAGGETQYFGPGTRLLVL.

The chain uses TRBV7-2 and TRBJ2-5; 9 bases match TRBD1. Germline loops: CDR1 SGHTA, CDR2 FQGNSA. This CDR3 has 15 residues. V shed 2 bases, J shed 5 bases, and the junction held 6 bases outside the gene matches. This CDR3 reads CASSLLTGGQETQYF. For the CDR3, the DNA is TGTGCCAGCAGCTTACTTACAGGGGGCCAGGAGACCCAGTACTTC.

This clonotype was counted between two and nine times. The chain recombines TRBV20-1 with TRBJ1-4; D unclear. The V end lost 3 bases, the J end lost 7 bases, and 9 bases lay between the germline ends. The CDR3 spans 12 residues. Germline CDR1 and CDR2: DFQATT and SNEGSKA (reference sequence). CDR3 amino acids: CSARGIGEKLFF. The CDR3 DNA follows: TGCAGTGCTAGGGGAATTGGTGAAAAACTGTTTTTT.